This TCR beta chain stems from a study of Ad26.COV2.S vaccination and SARS-CoV-2 variants. The wider study: The study gave Ad26.COV2.S intramuscularly, once or twice 56 days apart.

As for treatment: some 19 received Ad26.COV2.S at low or high dose, single or two shots; roughly five received placebo; per-sample allocation not given. Samples analyzed were those drawn on day 63 after the first vaccine or placebo injection. Profiling relied on immunoSEQ multiplex PCR, and the TCRdb table lists in-frame clones only, not all of them. The sample consists of about half a million clones, 80% to 90% of them appearing once. Trimming removed 7 bases at V and 4 bases at J, with 7 bases between. This CDR3 has 11 amino acids. The chain has TRBV12-3 or TRBV12-4 and TRBJ1-1, with D possibly matching TRBD1 (6 bases). The receptor's source is a person aged 18 to 65 who received the Ad26.COV2.S COVID-19 vaccine or a placebo. The sample was peripheral blood, taken in a trial of Ad26.COV2.S vaccine versus placebo. The CDR3, as DNA: TGTGCCAGCAAGGGGGGCACTGAAGCTTTCTTT. Residues: CASKGGTEAFF.